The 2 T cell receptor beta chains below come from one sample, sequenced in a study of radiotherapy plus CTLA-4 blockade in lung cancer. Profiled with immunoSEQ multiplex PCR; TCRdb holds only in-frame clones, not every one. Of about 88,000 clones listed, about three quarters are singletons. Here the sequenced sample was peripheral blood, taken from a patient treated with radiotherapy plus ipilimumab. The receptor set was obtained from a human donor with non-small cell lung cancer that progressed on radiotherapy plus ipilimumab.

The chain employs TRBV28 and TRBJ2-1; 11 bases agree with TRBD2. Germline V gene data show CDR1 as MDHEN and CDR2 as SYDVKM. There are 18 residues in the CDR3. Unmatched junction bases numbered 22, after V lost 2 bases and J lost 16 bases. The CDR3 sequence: CASSLDGFISGRARSKFF. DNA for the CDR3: TGTGCCAGCAGTTTAGATGGTTTTATTAGCGGGAGGGCCCGGTCGAAATTCTTC. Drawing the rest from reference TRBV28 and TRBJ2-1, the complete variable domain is DVKVTQSSRYLVKRTGEKVFLECVQDMDHENMFWYRQDPGLGLRLIYFSYDVKMKEKGDIPEGYSVSREKKERFSLILESASTNQTSMYLCASSLDGFISGRARSKFFGPGTRLTVL.

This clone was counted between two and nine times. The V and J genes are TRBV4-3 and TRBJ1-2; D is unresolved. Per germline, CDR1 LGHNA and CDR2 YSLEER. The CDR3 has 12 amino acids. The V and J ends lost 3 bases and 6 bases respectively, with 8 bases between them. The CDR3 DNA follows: TGCGCCAGCAGCCATGGGCCCCATGGCTACACCTTC. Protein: CASSHGPHGYTF.